This T cell receptor beta chain came from a study of breast tumors, draining lymph nodes, adjacent tissues. General observations from the study: The lymph node origin of tumor T cells was framed as consistent with a hypothesis, not demonstrated.

One entry per CDR3 protein results from TCRdb running MiXCR on the multiplex PCR reads. The table includes fewer than 80,000 distinct CDR3 sequences, approximately 45% detected once. Comment on this clonotype: Its specificity is unknown.

The CDR3 has 17 amino acids. Per germline, CDR1 SEHNR and CDR2 FQNEAQ (reference sequence). The V and J ends lost 1 base and 4 bases, in that order; junction bases with no gene match: 9. The chain carries TRBV7-9 and TRBJ2-1; 8 positions agree with TRBD2. This TCR derives from a female donor with breast cancer. Some clones in this sample may be carry-over from other donors' samples. The sample taken for sequencing was breast tumor tissue. CDR3: CASSLGFGGTRYNEQFF. Written as DNA, the CDR3 is TGTGCCAGCAGCTTAGGGTTCGGCGGGACTAGATACAATGAGCAGTTCTTC.